The 6 T cell receptor beta chains given below trace back to one sample, sequenced in a study of CD8+ T cells in alopecia areata. The sequencing template was cDNA reverse transcribed from extracted RNA. Produced via immunoSEQ multiplex PCR; TCRdb's table is partial and in-frame only. The sample has around 250,000 clones; 67% are singletons. The material sequenced was CD4+ T cells sorted from blood, taken at week 0. These receptors all stem from a human donor with alopecia areata.

J is TRBJ1-5 and V is TRBV30; 8 bases are shared with TRBD1. Unmatched junction bases numbered 8, after V lost 0 bases and J lost 1 base. The CDR3 sequence is 17 residues long. The germline CDR1 and CDR2 sequences are GTSNPN and SVGIG (reference sequence). DNA of the CDR3: TGTGCCTGGAGTGTATTCCAGGGGGCGGTAAGCAATCAGCCCCAGCATTTT. Residues: CAWSVFQGAVSNQPQHF.

The chain employs TRBV7-8 and TRBJ2-1; D remains unclear. The CDR3 loop spans 14 amino acids. V lost 3 bases, J lost 0 bases, and 6 bases lay in between. CDR1 is SGHVS and CDR2 is FQNEAQ in the germline V gene. CDR3 nucleotide sequence: TGTGCCAGCAGCTTCGGAAGCTCCTACAATGAGCAGTTCTTC. Translating gives CASSFGSSYNEQFF. Variable domain in full (rest from reference TRBV7-8 and TRBJ2-1): GAGVSQSPRYKVAKRGQDVALRCDPISGHVSLFWYQQALGQGPEFLTYFQNEAQLDKSGLPSDRFFAERPEGSVSTLKIQRTQQEDSAVYLCASSFGSSYNEQFFGPGTRLTVL.

The CDR3 coding sequence is TGCGCCAGCAGCCTAACCACTACCCCGGGGAGGGGCGAGCAGTACTTC. It yields the protein CASSLTTTPGRGEQYF. This chain links TRBV4-1 with TRBJ2-7, with 7 bases lining up with TRBD2. CDR1 and CDR2 (germline): MGHRA, YSYEKL. V lost 4 bases, J lost 6 bases, and 15 bases stayed unmatched. This CDR3 has 16 amino acids.

This chain joins TRBV4-3 and TRBJ2-3, with 11 bases matching TRBD2. CDR1 and CDR2 from the germline V gene are LGHNA and YSLEER. This CDR3 is built from 16 residues. V lost 3 bases and J lost 2; bases outside the gene matches: 4. CDR3 DNA sequence: TGCGCCAGCAGCCAGCGACTAGCGGGGTACACAGATACGCAGTATTTT. Translation gives CASSQRLAGYTDTQYF.

This clone was found a few times. The chain carries TRBV5-6 and TRBJ2-1; tentative D call: TRBD2 (5 bases). The CDR3 spans 11 residues. With 3 bases removed from V and 10 bases from J, the gap between germline ends came to 8 bases. Germline-derived CDR1 and CDR2 are SGHDT and YYEEEE. CDR3 in DNA: TGTGCCAGCAGCTGGTCGGGAGAGCAGTTCTTC. It is translated as CASSWSGEQFF.

This sequence joins TRBV29-1 and TRBJ1-1; D remains ambiguous. V dropped 7 bases and J dropped 11 bases, with 23 bases sitting between them. This CDR3 contains 13 residues. The germline V gene has CDR1 SQVTM and CDR2 ANQGSEA. This chain's CDR3 is CSAQLASTSRAFF. Here the CDR3 DNA reads TGCAGCGCTCAACTAGCGTCGACAAGCAGGGCTTTCTTT.